The table lists the clone carrying this TCR beta chain with a few counts. The germline gives CDR1 SGHVS, CDR2 FNYEAQ. V shed 3 bases and J shed 1 base, with 9 bases lying between them. CDR3 length: 14 residues. The data stem from a study of T cells in localized non-small cell lung cancer. Profiled with immunoSEQ multiplex PCR; TCRdb holds only in-frame clones, not every one. The sample includes roughly 2,400 clones, approximately 40% of them seen just once. The chain employs TRBV7-6 and TRBJ1-1; D gene ambiguous. The receptor was derived from a woman between 40 and 69 years old with stage II squamous cell lung carcinoma. Specimen: lung tumor tissue, collected before any cancer treatment. As DNA, the CDR3 is TGTGCCAGCAGCTTTGGGTTGACGAACACTGAAGCTTTCTTT. Its translation is CASSFGLTNTEAFF.